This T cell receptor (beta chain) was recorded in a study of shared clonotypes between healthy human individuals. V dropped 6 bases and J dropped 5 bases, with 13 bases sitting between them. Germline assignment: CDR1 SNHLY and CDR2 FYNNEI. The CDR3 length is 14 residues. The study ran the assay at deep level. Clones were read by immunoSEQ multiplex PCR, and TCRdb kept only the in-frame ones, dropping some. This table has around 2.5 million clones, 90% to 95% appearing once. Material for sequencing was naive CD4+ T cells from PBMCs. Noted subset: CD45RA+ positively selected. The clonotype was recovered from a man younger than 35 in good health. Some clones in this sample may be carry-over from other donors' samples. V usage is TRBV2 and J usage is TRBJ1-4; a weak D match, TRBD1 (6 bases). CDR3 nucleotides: TGTGCCAGCAGAACACAGGGAGGGAATGAAAAACTGTTTTTT. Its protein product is CASRTQGGNEKLFF.